The present T cell receptor beta chain was sequenced within a study of shared clonotypes between healthy human individuals. Study-wide background: Donor ages ranged 18 to 49 years: two women, a few men.

Only Caucasian adults living in Nashville, Tennessee served as donors. The deep-level immunoSEQ assay was used. PBMC DNA, left unsorted, was sequenced on ten immunoSEQ deep assay plates. Libraries were prepared by immunoSEQ multiplex PCR; TCRdb keeps only in-frame clonotypes and omits some of them. The table includes 470,000 or so clones, more than 65% detected once. Points on this clone: The sample contains more than one DNA sequence encoding this CDR3.

The CDR3 is 13 amino acids. V lost 0 bases, J lost 5 bases, and 6 bases lay in between. CDR1 is SGHRS and CDR2 is YFSETQ in the germline V gene. The clonotype originates from a woman in her forties in good health. Some clones in this sample may be carry-over from other donors' samples. Material: PBMCs. The chain joins TRBV5-1 to TRBJ2-1; D call uncertain. The CDR3 loop is CASSLGVDNEQFF. CDR3 coding DNA: TGCGCCAGCAGCTTGGGGGTAGACAATGAGCAGTTCTTC.